The text below deals with one T cell receptor beta chain. Its antigen is unidentified. Germline CDR1 LNHDA, CDR2 SQIVND (reference sequence). V dropped 6 bases and J dropped 2; count of bases not matched to a gene: 2. The CDR3 is 13 amino acids. Generated by immunoSEQ multiplex PCR, the TCRdb table keeps only in-frame clones and is missing some. The sample contains about 140,000 clones, more than 85% of which appear only once. This specimen belongs to a study of T cell responses to AZD1222 COVID-19 vaccine. Notes on the study in general: Repertoire samples came only from after the peak T cell response. When two AZD1222 doses had been given, Spike-specific TCR breadth and depth rose.

J is TRBJ2-7 and V is TRBV19; 9 positions agree with TRBD1. The source material was peripheral blood, sampled after recovery from COVID-19. This TCR was recovered from an adult who had recovered from COVID-19. The CDR3 bases are TGTGCCAGTAGATACAGGGGGCCCTACGAGCAGTACTTC. This gives the protein CASRYRGPYEQYF. The full variable domain, with the rest looked up from reference TRBV19 and TRBJ2-7, is DGGITQSPKYLFRKEGQNVTLSCEQNLNHDAMYWYRQDPGQGLRLIYYSQIVNDFQKGDIAEGYSVSREKKESFPLTVTSAQKNPTAFYLCASRYRGPYEQYFGPGTRLTVT.